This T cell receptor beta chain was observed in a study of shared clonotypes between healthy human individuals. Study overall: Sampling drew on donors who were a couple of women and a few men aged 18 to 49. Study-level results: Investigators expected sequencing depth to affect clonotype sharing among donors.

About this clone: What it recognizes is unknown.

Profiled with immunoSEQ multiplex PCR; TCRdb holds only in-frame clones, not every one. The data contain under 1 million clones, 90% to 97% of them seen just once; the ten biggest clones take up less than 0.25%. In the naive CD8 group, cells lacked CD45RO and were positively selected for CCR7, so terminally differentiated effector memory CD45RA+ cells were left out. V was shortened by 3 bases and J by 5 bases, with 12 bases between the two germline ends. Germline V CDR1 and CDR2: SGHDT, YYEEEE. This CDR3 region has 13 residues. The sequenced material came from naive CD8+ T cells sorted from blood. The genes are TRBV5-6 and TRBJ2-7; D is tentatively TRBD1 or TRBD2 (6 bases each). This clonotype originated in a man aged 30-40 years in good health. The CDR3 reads CASSYGGGNEQYF. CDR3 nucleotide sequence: TGTGCCAGCAGCTATGGAGGGGGTAACGAGCAGTACTTC.